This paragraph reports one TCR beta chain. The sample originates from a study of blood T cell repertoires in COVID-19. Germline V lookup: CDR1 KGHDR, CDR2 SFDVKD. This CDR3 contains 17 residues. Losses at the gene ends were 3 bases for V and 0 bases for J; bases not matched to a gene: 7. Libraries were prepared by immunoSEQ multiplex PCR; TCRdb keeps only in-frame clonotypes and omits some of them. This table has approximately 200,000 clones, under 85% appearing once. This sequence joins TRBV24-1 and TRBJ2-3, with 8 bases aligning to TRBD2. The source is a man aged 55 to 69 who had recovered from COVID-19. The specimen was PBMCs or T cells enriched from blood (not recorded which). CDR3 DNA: TGTGCCACCAGTGATGCCCCGGGACTAGGAAGCACAGATACGCAGTATTTT. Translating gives CATSDAPGLGSTDTQYF.